These T cell receptor beta chains were read from a single sample in a study of T cells in Graves' hyperthyroidism and ophthalmopathy. TCRdb analysed the multiplex PCR reads with MiXCR anew, one entry per CDR3 protein. This table has nearly 750,000 distinct CDR3 sequences, roughly a third appearing once. The sequencing input was blood. These TCRs come from a woman aged 40 to 55 with Graves' hyperthyroidism. Both conserved end residues are part of each CDR3. A D gene is named only where the DNA matches it firmly. Clone size is stated in some rows and not others, as once, few, many or a class when expanded.

length | D | size | J | V | CDR3 | DNA
15 | NA | few | TRBJ2-5 | TRBV12-3/TRBV12-4 | CASSFRVKRQETQYF | TGTGCCAGCAGTTTTAGGGTCAAACGACAAGAGACCCAGTACTTC
16 | TRBD1 | few | TRBJ2-7 | TRBV27 | CASSPQTGGFGNEQYF | TGTGCCAGCAGTCCGCAAACAGGGGGCTTCGGGAACGAGCAGTACTTC
13 | TRBD2 | many | TRBJ2-7 | TRBV20-1 | CSALLAGGGEQYF | TGCAGTGCGTTGCTAGCGGGAGGGGGCGAGCAGTACTTC
14 | TRBD1 | NA | TRBJ1-4 | TRBV10-3 | CAIKDRLIREKLFF | TGTGCCATCAAGGACAGGTTAATAAGGGAAAAACTGTTTTTT
18 | TRBD2 | NA | TRBJ2-7 | TRBV2 | CASSLNVGERGGLSEQYF | TGTGCCAGCAGCTTAAATGTGGGCGAGCGGGGCGGACTCTCCGAGCAGTACTTC
18 | NA | NA | TRBJ1-3 | TRBV12-3/TRBV12-4 | CASNKEGISAFSGNTIYF | TGTGCCAGCAATAAAGAGGGGATCAGCGCCTTCTCTGGAAACACCATATATTTT
15 | NA | NA | TRBJ1-6 | TRBV20-1 | CSATPGRRANSPLHF | TGCAGTGCTACCCCAGGACGGAGGGCTAATTCACCCCTCCACTTT
15 | NA | NA | TRBJ2-3 | TRBV9 | CAISQGEFHTDTQYF | TGTGCCATCAGTCAAGGGGAGTTCCACACCGATACGCAGTATTTT
14 | NA | many | TRBJ2-5 | TRBV7-9 | CASSLGTTQETQYF | TGTGCCAGCAGCTTAGGGACCACACAAGAGACCCAGTACTTC
13 | NA | NA | TRBJ1-1 | TRBV7-8 | CASRKEGGTEAFF | TGTGCCAGCCGTAAGGAGGGAGGCACTGAAGCTTTCTTT
13 | NA | many | TRBJ1-4 | TRBV10-1 | CASSAGPGEKLFF | TGCGCCAGCAGTGCTGGACCCGGTGAAAAACTGTTTTTT
14 | TRBD2 | NA | TRBJ2-1 | TRBV12-3/TRBV12-4 | CASSNGGGDNEQFF | TGTGCCAGCAGTAACGGCGGGGGGGACAATGAGCAGTTCTTC
14 | NA | many | TRBJ1-3 | TRBV5-1 | CASSSDSSGNTIYF | TGTGCCAGCAGTTCGGACAGCTCTGGAAACACCATATATTTT
15 | NA | many | TRBJ1-2 | TRBV20-1 | CSARDQAGANYGYTF | TGCAGTGCTAGAGATCAGGCTGGGGCCAACTATGGCTACACCTTC
12 | TRBD1 | NA | TRBJ1-5 | TRBV10-1 | CARRGQGQPQHF | TGCGCCAGAAGGGGACAGGGACAGCCCCAGCATTTT
16 | NA | few | TRBJ1-1 | TRBV4-1 | CASSQFNPRGGAEAFF | TGCGCCAGCAGCCAATTTAATCCACGGGGGGGGGCTGAAGCTTTCTTT
13 | NA | NA | TRBJ1-5 | TRBV29-1 | CSVEAGGPETQHF | TGCAGCGTGGAAGCGGGAGGGCCAGAGACCCAGCATTTT
16 | TRBD1 | once | TRBJ1-5 | TRBV10-3 | CASSRGGSNSNQPQHF | TGTGCCAGTTCCAGGGGGGGTTCGAACAGCAATCAGCCCCAGCATTTT